The clone carrying this TCR beta chain was recorded only once. The data are from a study of blood T cell repertoires in COVID-19. TCRdb's copy holds only in-frame clones and misses some; the assay was immunoSEQ multiplex PCR. The profile shows around 230,000 clones, approximately 86% of them singletons. Germline V lookup: CDR1 SGHTA, CDR2 FQGTGA. V was cut by 2 bases and J by 5 bases, with 10 bases left in between. CDR3 length: 14 amino acids. This chain uses TRBV7-3 with TRBJ2-1; the D gene is possibly TRBD1 (6 bases). The sequencing sample was made of peripheral blood. The TCR originated in a man aged 40-50 years with acute or convalescent COVID-19. The CDR3 reads CASSLFKGDNEQFF. The CDR3 DNA is TGTGCCAGCAGCTTATTTAAGGGGGACAATGAGCAGTTCTTC.